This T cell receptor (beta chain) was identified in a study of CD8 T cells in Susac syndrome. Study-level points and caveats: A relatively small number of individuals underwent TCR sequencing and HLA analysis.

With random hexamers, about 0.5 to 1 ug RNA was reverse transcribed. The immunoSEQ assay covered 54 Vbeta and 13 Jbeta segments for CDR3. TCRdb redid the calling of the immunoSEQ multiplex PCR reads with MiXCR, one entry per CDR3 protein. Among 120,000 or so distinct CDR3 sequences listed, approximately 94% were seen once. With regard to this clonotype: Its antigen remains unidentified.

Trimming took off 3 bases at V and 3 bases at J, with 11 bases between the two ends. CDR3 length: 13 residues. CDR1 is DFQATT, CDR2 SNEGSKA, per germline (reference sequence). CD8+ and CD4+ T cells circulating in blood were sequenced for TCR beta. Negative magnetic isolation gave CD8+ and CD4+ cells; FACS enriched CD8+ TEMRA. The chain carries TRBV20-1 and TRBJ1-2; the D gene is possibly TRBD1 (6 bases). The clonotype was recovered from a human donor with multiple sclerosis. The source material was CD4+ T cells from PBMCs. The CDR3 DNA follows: TGCAGTGCTAGGAAGGGGGGGGACTATGGCTACACCTTC. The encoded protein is CSARKGGDYGYTF.